These T cell receptor beta chains were read from a single sample in a study of T cells in Graves' hyperthyroidism and ophthalmopathy. TCRdb fed the multiplex PCR reads into MiXCR, producing one record per CDR3 protein. The sample holds hundreds of thousands of distinct CDR3 sequences, around 15% seen once. Sequences were obtained from blood. The receptor source for this set is a woman between 40 and 50 years old with Graves' hyperthyroidism. CDR3s include the opening cysteine and the closing phenylalanine or tryptophan. A D gene is named only where the DNA matches it firmly. Only part of the rows carry a size: once, few, many, or a class if the clone is expanded.

>TRBD1|.|TRBJ2-7|TRBV11-2
CASSATGGSYEQYF
TGTGCCAGCAGCGCGACAGGGGGTTCCTACGAGCAGTACTTC
>.|.|TRBJ1-2|TRBV4-1
CASSQSDSTNYGYTF
TGCGCCAGCAGCCAATCGGACAGTACTAACTATGGCTACACCTTC
>.|few|TRBJ2-2|TRBV9
CASSPGPGGTGELFF
TGTGCCAGCAGCCCGGGGCCCGGAGGCACCGGGGAGCTGTTTTTT
>.|few|TRBJ1-5|TRBV28
CASTPSRRGNQPQHF
TGTGCCAGCACGCCCAGTAGGAGGGGGAATCAGCCCCAGCATTTT
>.|few|TRBJ1-1|TRBV6-1
CASSELASGAFF
TGTGCCAGCAGTGAATTGGCTTCGGGAGCTTTCTTT
>.|.|TRBJ2-1|TRBV24-1
CATSDLRDEQFF
TGTGCCACCAGTGATTTGCGCGATGAGCAGTTCTTC
>.|many|TRBJ2-5|TRBV6-2/TRBV6-3
CASRFTGLKQETQYF
TGTGCCAGCAGATTTACGGGACTTAAGCAAGAGACCCAGTACTTC
>.|many|TRBJ2-2|TRBV7-3
CASSLTARGELFF
TGTGCCAGCAGCTTAACGGCTCGTGGGGAGCTGTTTTTT
>.|many|TRBJ1-5|TRBV12-3/TRBV12-4
CASSLSESSNQPQHF
TGTGCCAGCAGTTTGTCAGAGTCTAGCAATCAGCCCCAGCATTTT
>TRBD2|many|TRBJ2-5|TRBV3-1
CASSPVTSGKETQYF
TGTGCCAGCAGCCCAGTGACTAGCGGGAAGGAGACCCAGTACTTC
>TRBD2|many|TRBJ2-7|TRBV27
CASSTLAGLGSYEQYF
TGTGCCAGCAGCACGTTAGCGGGATTAGGGTCCTACGAGCAGTACTTC
>.|many|TRBJ2-2|TRBV7-3
CASSQYPGRGPGELFF
TGTGCCAGCAGCCAATATCCAGGACGCGGACCCGGGGAGCTGTTTTTT
>.|many|TRBJ1-3|TRBV5-1
CASSLDPGSSGNTIYF
TGCGCCAGCAGCTTGGACCCAGGATCCTCTGGAAACACCATATATTTT
>.|many|TRBJ2-5|TRBV2
CASRLEYQETQYF
TGTGCCAGCAGACTTGAGTACCAAGAGACCCAGTACTTC
>.|many|TRBJ2-7|TRBV12-3/TRBV12-4
CASSFKSEPIYEQYF
TGTGCCAGCAGTTTTAAAAGCGAACCGATCTACGAGCAGTACTTC
>TRBD1|few|TRBJ2-2|TRBV7-9
CASSQEGARTGELFF
TGTGCCAGCAGTCAAGAGGGGGCTCGCACCGGGGAGCTGTTTTTT
>.|many|TRBJ2-3|TRBV7-9
CASSLNSGTLGQYF
TGTGCCAGCAGCTTAAATTCCGGGACGTTAGGGCAGTATTTT
>.|.|TRBJ2-1|TRBV6-1
CASSGEGAYNEQFF
TGTGCCAGCAGTGGGGAGGGGGCCTACAATGAGCAGTTCTTC
>.|.|TRBJ2-1|TRBV24-1
CATSDPGTRLNEQFF
TGTGCCACCAGTGACCCCGGGACTCGTCTTAATGAGCAGTTCTTC
>TRBD1|few|TRBJ1-2|TRBV28
CASSQGTASYGYTF
TGTGCCAGCAGTCAAGGGACAGCCTCCTATGGCTACACCTTC
>.|many|TRBJ2-5|TRBV3-1
CASSPESGGQETQYF
TGTGCCAGCAGCCCAGAGTCCGGGGGACAAGAGACCCAGTACTTC
>.|many|TRBJ1-5|TRBV6-1
CASSWTDLNQPQHF
TGTGCCAGCAGTTGGACGGATCTCAATCAGCCCCAGCATTTT
>.|few|TRBJ2-7|TRBV7-6
CASSPRAGGVYEQYF
TGTGCCAGCAGCCCTAGGGCGGGCGGAGTGTACGAGCAGTACTTC
>.|many|TRBJ1-1|TRBV24-1
CATNQGRLDTEAFF
TGTGCCACCAACCAGGGGAGGTTAGACACTGAAGCTTTCTTT
>TRBD2|few|TRBJ2-2|TRBV5-1
CASSWTSGSAGELFF
TGCGCCAGCAGCTGGACTAGCGGGAGTGCCGGGGAGCTGTTTTTT
>.|few|TRBJ1-6|TRBV7-2
CASSLAVGTFSPLHF
TGTGCCAGCAGCTTAGCGGTGGGCACTTTTTCACCCCTCCACTTT
>.|many|TRBJ1-2|TRBV10-3
CAISDPARGRGYGYTF
TGTGCCATCAGTGACCCCGCGCGGGGGCGAGGCTATGGCTACACCTTC
>TRBD2|many|TRBJ2-1|TRBV20-1
CSAPNRQREGFVNEQFF
TGCAGTGCCCCTAATCGCCAGCGGGAAGGATTTGTAAATGAGCAGTTCTTC
>.|many|TRBJ2-7|TRBV25-1
CASRKGAGSYEQYF
TGTGCCAGCAGAAAAGGTGCTGGCTCCTACGAGCAGTACTTC
>.|.|TRBJ1-2|TRBV7-9
CASSLAARIQGGYGYTF
TGTGCCAGCAGCTTAGCGGCAAGGATACAGGGTGGCTATGGCTACACCTTC
>TRBD2|.|TRBJ2-7|TRBV7-9
CASSLGSGGPRGQYF
TGTGCCAGCAGCTTAGGTAGCGGGGGCCCTCGTGGGCAGTACTTC
>TRBD2|few|TRBJ2-2|TRBV10-3
CAITPQVAGDAGELFF
TGTGCCATCACCCCCCAGGTAGCGGGAGACGCCGGGGAGCTGTTTTTT
>TRBD2|many|TRBJ2-7|TRBV7-9
CASSPPGGVLAETPYEQYF
TGTGCCAGCAGCCCCCCGGGTGGGGTACTAGCGGAGACGCCCTACGAGCAGTACTTC
>TRBD2|many|TRBJ2-1|TRBV12-3/TRBV12-4
CASSLTSGVSNEQFF
TGTGCCAGCAGTTTGACTAGCGGGGTAAGCAATGAGCAGTTCTTC
>TRBD2|many|TRBJ2-1|TRBV19
CASSTGLAGYNEQFF
TGTGCCAGTAGTACCGGACTAGCGGGGTACAATGAGCAGTTCTTC
>.|many|TRBJ2-7|TRBV28
CASLGLVSYEQYF
TGTGCCAGCTTGGGACTGGTCTCCTACGAGCAGTACTTC
>.|many|TRBJ2-7|TRBV20-1
CSAEAGQSPYEQYF
TGCAGTGCTGAAGCGGGACAGAGCCCCTACGAGCAGTACTTC
>.|few|TRBJ2-2|TRBV2
CASLAVDGNTGELFF
TGTGCCAGCTTAGCAGTAGATGGGAACACCGGGGAGCTGTTTTTT
>.|few|TRBJ1-6|TRBV29-1
CSVRSGVDNSPLHF
TGCAGCGTTCGTTCTGGGGTGGATAATTCACCCCTCCACTTT
>.|.|TRBJ2-4|TRBV12-3/TRBV12-4
CASTIGAAKNIKYF
TGTGCCAGCACCATTGGGGCGGCCAAAAACATTAAGTACTTC
>.|many|TRBJ2-1|TRBV18
CASSPESGNEQFF
TGTGCCAGCTCACCAGAGAGCGGCAATGAGCAGTTCTTC
>.|many|TRBJ2-5|TRBV20-1
CSARPPGTPRETQYF
TGCAGTGCTAGGCCCCCCGGGACCCCACGGGAGACCCAGTACTTC
>TRBD2|few|TRBJ2-1|TRBV27
CASTIFGGGIYNEQFF
TGTGCCAGCACAATCTTCGGGGGAGGGATTTACAATGAGCAGTTCTTC
>.|many|TRBJ2-5|TRBV5-8
CASSLEGAAQETQYF
TGTGCCAGCAGCTTGGAGGGCGCAGCCCAAGAGACCCAGTACTTC
>TRBD1|.|TRBJ2-1|TRBV15
CATTPDRVGNEQFF
TGTGCCACCACTCCGGACAGGGTAGGCAATGAGCAGTTCTTC
>.|.|TRBJ2-2|TRBV10-3
CAISGAFSGPTGELFF
TGTGCCATCAGTGGGGCCTTTAGCGGTCCGACCGGGGAGCTGTTTTTT
>.|many|TRBJ2-1|TRBV20-1
CSASGAGGYEQFF
TGCAGTGCTAGCGGAGCGGGCGGCTATGAGCAGTTCTTC
>.|once|TRBJ1-4|TRBV20-1
CSGGGQNEKLFF
TGCAGTGGTGGGGGGCAGAATGAAAAACTGTTTTTT
>TRBD2|few|TRBJ2-7|TRBV4-1
CASSQETSGMMYEQYF
TGCGCCAGCAGCCAAGAGACTAGCGGGATGATGTACGAGCAGTACTTC
>.|many|TRBJ2-2|TRBV28
CASSPSRPGELFF
TGTGCCAGCAGTCCCAGCAGGCCCGGGGAGCTGTTTTTT
>.|many|TRBJ2-1|TRBV20-1
CSARDSRTEPYNEQFF
TGCAGTGCTAGAGATTCAAGGACAGAACCCTACAATGAGCAGTTCTTC
>.|many|TRBJ2-1|TRBV5-1
CASSLESNEQFF
TGCGCCAGCAGCTTGGAGTCGAATGAGCAGTTCTTC